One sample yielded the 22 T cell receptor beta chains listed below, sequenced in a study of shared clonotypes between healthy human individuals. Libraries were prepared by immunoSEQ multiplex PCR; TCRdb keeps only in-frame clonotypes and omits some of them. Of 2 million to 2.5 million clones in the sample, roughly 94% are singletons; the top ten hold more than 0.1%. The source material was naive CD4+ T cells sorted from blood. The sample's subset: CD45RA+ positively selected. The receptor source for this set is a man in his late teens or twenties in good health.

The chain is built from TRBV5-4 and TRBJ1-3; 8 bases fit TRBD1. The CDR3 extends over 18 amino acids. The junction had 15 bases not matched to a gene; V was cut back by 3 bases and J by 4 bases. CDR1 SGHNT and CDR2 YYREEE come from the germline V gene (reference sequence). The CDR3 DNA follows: TGTGCCAGCAGCTCACCCATCGTGACAGGGGCGGGAGGAAACACCATATATTTT. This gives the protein CASSSPIVTGAGGNTIYF.

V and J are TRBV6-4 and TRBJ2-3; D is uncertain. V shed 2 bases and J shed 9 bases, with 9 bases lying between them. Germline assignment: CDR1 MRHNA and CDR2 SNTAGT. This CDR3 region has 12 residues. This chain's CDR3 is CASSDRTGTQYF. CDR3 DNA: TGTGCCAGCAGTGACAGGACCGGGACGCAGTATTTT.

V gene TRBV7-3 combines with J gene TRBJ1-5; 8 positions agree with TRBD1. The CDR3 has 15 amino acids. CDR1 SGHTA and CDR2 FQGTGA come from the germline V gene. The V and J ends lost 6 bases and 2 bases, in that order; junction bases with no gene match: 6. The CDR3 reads CASSLDRVRNQPQHF. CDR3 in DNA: TGTGCCAGCAGTCTGGACAGGGTGCGCAATCAGCCCCAGCATTTT.

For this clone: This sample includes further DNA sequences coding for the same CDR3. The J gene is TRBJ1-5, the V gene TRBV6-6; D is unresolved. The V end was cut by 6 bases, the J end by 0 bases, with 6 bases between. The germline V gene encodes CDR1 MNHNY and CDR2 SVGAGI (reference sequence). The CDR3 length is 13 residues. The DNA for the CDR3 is TGTGCCAGCAGAAGGGATAGCAATCAGCCCCAGCATTTT. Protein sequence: CASRRDSNQPQHF.

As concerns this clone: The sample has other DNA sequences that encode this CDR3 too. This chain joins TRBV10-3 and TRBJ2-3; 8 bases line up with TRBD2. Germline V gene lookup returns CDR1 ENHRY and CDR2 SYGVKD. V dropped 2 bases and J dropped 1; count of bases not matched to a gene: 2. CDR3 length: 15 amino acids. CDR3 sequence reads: CAISETSGGTDTQYF. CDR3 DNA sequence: TGTGCCATCAGTGAGACTAGCGGAGGCACAGATACGCAGTATTTT.

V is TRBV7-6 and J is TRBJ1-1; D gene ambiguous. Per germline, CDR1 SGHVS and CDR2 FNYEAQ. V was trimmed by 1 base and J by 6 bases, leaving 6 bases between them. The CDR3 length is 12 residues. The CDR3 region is CASSLDQSEAFF. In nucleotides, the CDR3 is TGTGCCAGCAGCTTAGATCAGTCTGAAGCTTTCTTT.

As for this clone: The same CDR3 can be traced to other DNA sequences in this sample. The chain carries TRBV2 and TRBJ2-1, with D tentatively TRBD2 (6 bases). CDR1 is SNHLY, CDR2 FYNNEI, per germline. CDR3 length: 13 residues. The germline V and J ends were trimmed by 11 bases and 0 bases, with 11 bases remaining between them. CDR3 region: CASWRDSYNEQFF. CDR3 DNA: TGTGCCTCCTGGAGGGACTCCTACAATGAGCAGTTCTTC.

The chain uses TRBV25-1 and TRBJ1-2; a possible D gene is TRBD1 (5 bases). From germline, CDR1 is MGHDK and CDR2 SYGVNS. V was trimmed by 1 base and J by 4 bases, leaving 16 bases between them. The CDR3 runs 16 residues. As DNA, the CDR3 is TGTGCCAGCAGTGAATTTTCAGGGAGTGCTGGCTATGGCTACACCTTC. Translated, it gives CASSEFSGSAGYGYTF.

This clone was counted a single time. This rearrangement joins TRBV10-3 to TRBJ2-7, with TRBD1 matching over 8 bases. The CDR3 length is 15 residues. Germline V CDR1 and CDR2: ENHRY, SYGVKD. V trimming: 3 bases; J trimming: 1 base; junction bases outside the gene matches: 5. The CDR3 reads CAISDGRGRSYEQYF. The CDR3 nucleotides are TGTGCCATCAGTGATGGCAGGGGGCGATCCTACGAGCAGTACTTC.

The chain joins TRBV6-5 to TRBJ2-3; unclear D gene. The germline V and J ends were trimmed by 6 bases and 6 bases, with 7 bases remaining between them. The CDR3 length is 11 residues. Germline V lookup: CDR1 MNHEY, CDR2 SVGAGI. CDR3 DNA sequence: TGTGCCAGCAGACCCCGCGATACGCAGTATTTT. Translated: CASRPRDTQYF.

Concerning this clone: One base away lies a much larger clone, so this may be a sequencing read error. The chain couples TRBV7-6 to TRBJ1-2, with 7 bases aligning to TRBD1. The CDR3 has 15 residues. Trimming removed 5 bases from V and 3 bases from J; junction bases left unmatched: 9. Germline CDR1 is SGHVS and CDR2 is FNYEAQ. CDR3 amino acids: CASSPETGRDYGYTF. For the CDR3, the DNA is TGTGCCAGCAGCCCTGAGACAGGGAGGGACTATGGCTACACCTTC.

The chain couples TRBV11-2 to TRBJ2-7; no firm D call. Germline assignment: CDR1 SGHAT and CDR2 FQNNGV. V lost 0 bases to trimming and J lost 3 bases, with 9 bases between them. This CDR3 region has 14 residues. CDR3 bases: TGTGCCAGCAGCTTAGAAAGGCCCAGCTACGAGCAGTACTTC. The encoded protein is CASSLERPSYEQYF.

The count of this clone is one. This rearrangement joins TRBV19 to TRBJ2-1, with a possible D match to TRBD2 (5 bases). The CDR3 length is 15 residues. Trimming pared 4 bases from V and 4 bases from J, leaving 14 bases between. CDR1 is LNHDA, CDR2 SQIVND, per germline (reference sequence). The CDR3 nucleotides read TGTGCCAGTAGTAGCCCCGGGATCTCATACAATGAGCAGTTCTTC. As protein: CASSSPGISYNEQFF.

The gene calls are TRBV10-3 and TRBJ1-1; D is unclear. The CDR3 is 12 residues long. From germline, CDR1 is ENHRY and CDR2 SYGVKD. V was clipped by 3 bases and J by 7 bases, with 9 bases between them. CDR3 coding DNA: TGTGCCATCAGTGATTTCTGGAGTGAAGCTTTCTTT. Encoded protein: CAISDFWSEAFF.

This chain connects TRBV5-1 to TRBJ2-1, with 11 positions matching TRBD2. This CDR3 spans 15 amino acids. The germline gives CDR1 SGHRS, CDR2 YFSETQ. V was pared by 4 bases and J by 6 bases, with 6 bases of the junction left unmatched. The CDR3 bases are TGCGCCAGCAGCACGGTAGCGGGAGGGATCAATGAGCAGTTCTTC. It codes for CASSTVAGGINEQFF.

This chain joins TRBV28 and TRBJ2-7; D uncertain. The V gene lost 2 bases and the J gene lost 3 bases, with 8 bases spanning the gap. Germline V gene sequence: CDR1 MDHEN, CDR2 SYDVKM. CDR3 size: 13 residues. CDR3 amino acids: CASSLGPLYEQYF. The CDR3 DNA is TGTGCCAGCAGTTTAGGACCCCTCTACGAGCAGTACTTC.

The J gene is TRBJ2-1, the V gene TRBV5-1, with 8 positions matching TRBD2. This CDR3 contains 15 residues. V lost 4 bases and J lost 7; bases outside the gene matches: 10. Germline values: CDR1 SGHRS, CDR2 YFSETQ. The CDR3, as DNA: TGCGCCAGCAGCCTTCCGGCGGGAGGCCTAAATGAGCAGTTCTTC. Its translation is CASSLPAGGLNEQFF.

The CDR3 sequence is CALSEYNEQFF. The CDR3 nucleotides are TGTGCCTTGTCAGAGTACAATGAGCAGTTCTTC. The gene calls are TRBV30 and TRBJ2-1, with D unclear. The CDR3 loop spans 11 amino acids. The germline gives CDR1 GTSNPN, CDR2 SVGIG (reference sequence). Trimming cost V 7 bases and J 4 bases, with 8 bases left between them.

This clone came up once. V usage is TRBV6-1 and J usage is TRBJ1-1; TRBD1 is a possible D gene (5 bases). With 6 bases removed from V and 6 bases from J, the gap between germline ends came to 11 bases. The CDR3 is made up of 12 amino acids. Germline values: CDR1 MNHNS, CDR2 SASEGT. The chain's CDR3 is CASRTPGPEAFF. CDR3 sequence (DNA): TGTGCCAGCAGGACGCCGGGACCTGAAGCTTTCTTT.

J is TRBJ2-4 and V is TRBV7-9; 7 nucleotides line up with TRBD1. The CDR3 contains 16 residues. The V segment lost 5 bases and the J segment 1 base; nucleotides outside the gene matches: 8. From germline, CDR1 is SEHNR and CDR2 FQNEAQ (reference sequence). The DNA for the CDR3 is TGTGCCAGCAGCACGGGGACAGCAGAGGCCAAAAACATTCAGTACTTC. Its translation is CASSTGTAEAKNIQYF.

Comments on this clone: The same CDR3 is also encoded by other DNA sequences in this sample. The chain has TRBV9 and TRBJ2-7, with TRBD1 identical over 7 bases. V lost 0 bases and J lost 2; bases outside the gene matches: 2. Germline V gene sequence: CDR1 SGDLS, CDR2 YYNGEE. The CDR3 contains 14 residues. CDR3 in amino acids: CASSVGGTAYEQYF. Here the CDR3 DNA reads TGTGCCAGCAGCGTAGGTGGGACAGCCTACGAGCAGTACTTC.

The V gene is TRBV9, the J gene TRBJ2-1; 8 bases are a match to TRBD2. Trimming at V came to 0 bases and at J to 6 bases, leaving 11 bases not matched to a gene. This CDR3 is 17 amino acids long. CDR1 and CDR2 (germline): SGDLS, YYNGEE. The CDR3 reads CASSVGGSGNPSNEQFF. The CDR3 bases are TGTGCCAGCAGCGTAGGGGGTAGCGGGAACCCCTCCAATGAGCAGTTCTTC.